A selection of T cell receptor beta chains follows, all from one sample in a study of response to subunit inactivated influenza vaccine. TCRdb used MiXCR to reprocess the RT-PCR reads, holding one entry per CDR3 protein. Of fewer than 250,000 distinct CDR3 sequences listed, over 13% were seen once; the top ten hold about a quarter. Sequenced here: CD8+ T cells sorted from PBMCs, sampled approximately 5 days after vaccination. The source is a man aged 50-59 years who received an inactivated influenza vaccine. Both conserved end residues are part of each CDR3. Fields, in order: J gene, V gene, D gene, clone size, CDR3 protein, CDR3 DNA. D genes are given only for firm matches. Clone size is stated in some rows and not others, as once, few, many or a class when expanded.

TRBJ1-1	TRBV20-1	.	few	CSASENTEAFF	TGCAGTGCTAGCGAGAACACTGAAGCTTTCTTT
TRBJ2-7	TRBV4-1	.	.	CASSQLDRFYEQYF	TGCGCCAGCAGCCAACTAGACAGGTTTTACGAGCAGTACTTC
TRBJ2-5	TRBV5-5	TRBD2	.	CASSLELAGPYQETQYF	TGTGCCAGCAGCTTGGAACTAGCGGGACCGTACCAAGAGACCCAGTACTTC
TRBJ2-5	TRBV24-1	TRBD2	.	CATSDVAGDPETQYF	TGTGCCACCAGTGATGTAGCGGGGGACCCGGAGACCCAGTACTTC
TRBJ1-1	TRBV4-1	.	.	CASSQGPGGWTEAFF	TGCGCCAGCAGCCAGGGTCCGGGAGGGTGGACTGAAGCTTTCTTT
TRBJ2-1	TRBV4-1	TRBD2	.	CASSQEGLAEHLGSYNEQFF	TGCGCCAGCAGCCAAGAGGGGCTAGCGGAACACTTAGGCTCCTACAATGAGCAGTTCTTC
TRBJ1-3	TRBV9	.	.	CASCVQGGGNTIYF	TGTGCCAGCTGCGTGCAGGGAGGTGGAAACACCATATATTTT
TRBJ2-4	TRBV30	.	.	CAWSLPGIQYF	TGTGCCTGGAGCCTACCGGGCATTCAGTACTTC
TRBJ2-1	TRBV5-1	TRBD1	many	CASSEWDSGEQFF	TGCGCCAGCAGCGAATGGGACAGTGGGGAGCAGTTCTTC
TRBJ1-1	TRBV12-3/TRBV12-4	.	.	CASSGPTNTEAFF	TGTGCCAGCAGTGGACCGACGAACACTGAAGCTTTCTTT
TRBJ2-3	TRBV24-1	.	few	CATSDFLKGAQYF	TGTGCCACCAGTGATTTTTTGAAGGGAGCACAGTATTTT
TRBJ2-2	TRBV9	.	.	CASSVRGRGYSAGELFF	TGTGCCAGCAGCGTAAGGGGCCGGGGGTATTCCGCCGGGGAGCTGTTTTTT
TRBJ2-3	TRBV4-1	.	.	CASSQDPSGDTQYF	TGCGCCAGCAGCCAAGACCCTTCGGGGGATACGCAGTATTTT
TRBJ2-5	TRBV19	.	few	CASSIGGTGKETQYF	TGTGCCAGTAGTATAGGCGGAACAGGGAAGGAGACCCAGTACTTC
TRBJ1-1	TRBV12-3/TRBV12-4	.	many	CASSLSRTEAFF	TGTGCCAGCAGTTTAAGCAGAACTGAAGCTTTCTTT
TRBJ2-7	TRBV12-3/TRBV12-4	TRBD1	many	CASSLATGTGVSYEQYF	TGTGCCAGCAGTTTAGCGACCGGGACAGGGGTCTCCTACGAGCAGTACTTC
TRBJ2-3	TRBV4-1	.	few	CASSQLGVSTDTQYF	TGCGCCAGCAGCCAATTAGGAGTCAGCACAGATACGCAGTATTTT
TRBJ2-2	TRBV12-3/TRBV12-4	.	many	CASSLPQVYTGELFF	TGTGCCAGCAGTTTGCCACAGGTGTACACCGGGGAGCTGTTTTTT
TRBJ2-3	TRBV5-6	.	few	CASSLDTGFGTDTQYF	TGTGCCAGCAGCTTGGATACAGGGTTTGGCACAGATACGCAGTATTTT
TRBJ2-1	TRBV11-2	.	.	CASSLSRENEQFF	TGTGCCAGCAGCTTGAGCAGGGAAAATGAGCAGTTCTTC
TRBJ2-1	TRBV29-1	.	many	CSVILGGSSYNEQFF	TGCAGCGTCATACTTGGTGGGAGCTCCTACAATGAGCAGTTCTTC
TRBJ2-7	TRBV27	TRBD2	few	CASSPLAGGVYEQYF	TGTGCCAGCAGTCCCTTAGCGGGAGGAGTTTACGAGCAGTACTTC
TRBJ2-7	TRBV6-1	TRBD2	few	CASSAWGGGPYEQYF	TGTGCCAGCAGTGCGTGGGGCGGGGGTCCTTACGAGCAGTACTTC
TRBJ2-5	TRBV9	.	few	CASSVGYKLYQETQYF	TGTGCCAGCAGCGTAGGTTACAAACTCTACCAAGAGACCCAGTACTTC
TRBJ2-7	TRBV4-1	.	.	CASSQLGGVTEQYF	TGCGCCAGCAGCCAACTAGGTGGGGTTACGGAGCAGTACTTC
TRBJ2-1	TRBV20-1	TRBD2	once	CSAEREDTYNEQFF	TGCAGTGCGGAGCGGGAGGACACCTACAATGAGCAGTTCTTC
TRBJ2-7	TRBV29-1	TRBD2	few	CSVASGIYEQYF	TGCAGCGTTGCGAGCGGGATCTACGAGCAGTACTTC
TRBJ2-7	TRBV28	TRBD1	many	CASSPTGGHEQYF	TGTGCCAGCAGTCCAACAGGGGGACACGAGCAGTACTTC
TRBJ1-4	TRBV6-5	.	.	CASSLYGTRNEKLFF	TGTGCCAGCAGTTTGTACGGGACACGCAATGAAAAACTGTTTTTT
TRBJ2-6	TRBV15	.	.	CATSREESGSGANVLTF	TGTGCCACCAGCAGAGAAGAATCAGGGTCTGGGGCCAACGTCCTGACTTTC
TRBJ2-2	TRBV15	.	once	CATSRDRAGSNTGEPFF	TGTGCCACCAGCAGAGATAGGGCAGGATCGAACACCGGGGAGCCGTTTTTT
TRBJ2-1	TRBV4-3	TRBD1	.	CASSPRQGGHNEQFF	TGCGCCAGCAGCCCACGACAGGGCGGCCACAATGAGCAGTTCTTC
TRBJ2-2	TRBV9	TRBD1	few	CASSDGQGAGTGELFF	TGTGCCAGCAGCGATGGACAGGGGGCGGGCACCGGGGAGCTGTTTTTT
TRBJ2-7	TRBV28	TRBD2	.	CASTGYSRREDTYEQYF	TGTGCCAGCACCGGGTACTCTCGGCGGGAGGATACCTACGAGCAGTACTTC
TRBJ2-7	TRBV7-3	TRBD2	.	CASSIAGGPLYEQYF	TGTGCCAGCAGCATAGCGGGAGGGCCCCTCTACGAGCAGTACTTC
TRBJ2-1	TRBV7-3	TRBD2	few	CASSSVSGSGNEQFF	TGTGCCAGCAGCTCGGTTAGCGGGAGCGGAAATGAGCAGTTCTTC
TRBJ2-7	TRBV4-3	.	.	CASSQEDGPSYEQYF	TGCGCCAGCAGCCAAGAGGACGGGCCCTCCTACGAGCAGTACTTC
TRBJ2-7	TRBV7-9	.	.	CASSLGRDEQYF	TGTGCCAGCAGCTTAGGGAGGGACGAGCAGTACTTC
TRBJ2-3	TRBV20-1	.	few	CSAWDLQTSTDTQYF	TGCAGTGCTTGGGACTTACAAACTAGCACAGATACGCAGTATTTT
TRBJ2-2	TRBV2	.	few	CASSTGTNTGELFF	TGTGCCAGCAGTACAGGCACGAACACCGGGGAGCTGTTTTTT
TRBJ2-1	TRBV5-1	TRBD1	.	CASRPTEQQGAPYNEQFF	TGCGCCAGCAGACCGACTGAGCAACAGGGGGCCCCCTACAATGAGCAGTTCTTC
TRBJ2-1	TRBV4-2	.	.	CASSQETGGAYNEQFF	TGTGCCAGCAGCCAGGAAACTGGGGGCGCTTACAATGAGCAGTTCTTC
TRBJ2-2	TRBV27	TRBD2	many	CASTYGGEGTGELFF	TGTGCCAGCACATATGGGGGGGAAGGAACCGGGGAGCTGTTTTTT
TRBJ2-2	TRBV7-7	TRBD1	.	CASSLDQGATGELFF	TGTGCTAGCAGCTTAGACCAGGGGGCAACCGGGGAGCTGTTTTTT
TRBJ1-1	TRBV28	.	few	CASSLLSGDTEAFF	TGTGCCAGCAGTTTATTGAGCGGAGACACTGAAGCTTTCTTT
TRBJ2-7	TRBV27	.	few	CASSSGSLYEQYF	TGTGCCAGCAGTTCGGGGTCCCTCTACGAGCAGTACTTC
TRBJ2-7	TRBV27	TRBD1	few	CASSYSAGTGHYEQYF	TGTGCCAGCAGTTATAGTGCCGGGACAGGGCACTACGAGCAGTACTTC
TRBJ2-2	TRBV5-1	.	few	CASSNQEKGGDGNTGELFF	TGCGCCAGCAGCAACCAGGAAAAGGGTGGAGATGGGAACACCGGGGAGCTGTTTTTT
TRBJ2-7	TRBV28	.	.	CASSLGPRELYEQYF	TGTGCCAGCAGTTTGGGACCCCGAGAACTCTACGAGCAGTACTTC
TRBJ1-2	TRBV4-1	.	.	CASSQGSGGDYGYTF	TGCGCCAGCAGCCAAGGGTCCGGGGGTGACTATGGCTACACCTTC
TRBJ2-1	TRBV11-2	TRBD2	once	CASSPGASGRDYEQFF	TGTGCCAGCAGCCCGGGCGCTAGCGGGAGGGACTATGAGCAGTTCTTC
TRBJ2-3	TRBV15	.	few	CATSRRRESKADTQYF	TGTGCCACCAGCAGAAGACGGGAGAGCAAGGCAGATACGCAGTATTTT
TRBJ1-2	TRBV30	.	.	CACDSVGGYTF	TGTGCCTGTGACAGTGTGGGCGGCTACACCTTC